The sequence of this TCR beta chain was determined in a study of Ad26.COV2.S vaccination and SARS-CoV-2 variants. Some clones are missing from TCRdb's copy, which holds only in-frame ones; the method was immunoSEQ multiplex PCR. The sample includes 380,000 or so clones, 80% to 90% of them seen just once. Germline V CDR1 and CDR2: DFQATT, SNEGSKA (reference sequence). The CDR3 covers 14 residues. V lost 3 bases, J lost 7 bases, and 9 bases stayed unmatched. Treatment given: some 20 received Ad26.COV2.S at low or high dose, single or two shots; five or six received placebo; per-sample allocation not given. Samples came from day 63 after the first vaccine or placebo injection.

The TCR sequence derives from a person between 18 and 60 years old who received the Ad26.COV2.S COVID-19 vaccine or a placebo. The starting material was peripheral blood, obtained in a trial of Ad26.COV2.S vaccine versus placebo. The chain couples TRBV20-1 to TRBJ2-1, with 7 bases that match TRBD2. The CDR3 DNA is TGCAGTGCTAGTAAAGCGGGGAGCTCGAATGAGCAGTTCTTC. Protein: CSASKAGSSNEQFF.